This T cell receptor (beta chain) was recorded in a study of regulatory T cells in long-lasting Graves disease. CDR1 and CDR2 (germline): DFQATT, SNEGSKA (reference sequence). This CDR3 contains 16 residues. V was clipped by 1 base and J by 6 bases, with 16 bases between them. On this clonotype: Its antigen is as yet unknown.

Study-wide points: Newly diagnosed Graves' patients exceeded persistent ones in TCR diversity. TRBV28 was favored in persistent disease, as were TRBJ1-2 and TRBJ2-5.

Libraries of TCR beta came from iRepertoire HTBI primers plus Arm-PCR of CDR3 regions. Authors' methods: Samples collectively showed some 65 TRBV and approximately 13 TRBJ segments. A single record per CDR3 protein comes from TCRdb applying MiXCR to the multiplex PCR reads. The V and J calls reflect TCRdb's pipeline rather than the authors' work. This sample has about 450,000 distinct CDR3 sequences; about a quarter occur once, and the top ten carry approximately 25%. Described time point: persistent/refractory GD, antithyroid drugs over 5 years with positive TRAb. PBMC RNA was the source of the TCR library.

The TCR was taken from a female donor with Graves disease. The source material was peripheral blood mononuclear cells (PBMCs), sampled when the disease was refractory, from a patient treated with antithyroid drugs. The V gene is TRBV20-1, the J gene TRBJ1-6; D possibly corresponds to TRBD1 (6 bases). The CDR3 nucleotides are TGCAGTGCTAGAGGCCCCCGGACAGTTACTAATTCACCCCTCCACTTT. Encoded protein: CSARGPRTVTNSPLHF.